Shown below are 17 T cell receptor beta chains from a single sample sequenced in a study of metastatic and nonmetastatic thyroid tumors. MiXCR was used by TCRdb to re-call the PCR reads. The data hold roughly 53,000 clones, with 20% to 25% observed a single time. Thyroid surgery had not been preceded by any treatment in any patient. The sample comprised blood. These receptors were obtained from a female donor with papillary thyroid cancer or a benign thyroid nodule (not recorded which). Some clones in this sample may be carry-over from other donors' samples.

This clone was seen more than once but under ten times. A single base separates this from a much larger clone, so it may be a read error. V is TRBV15 and J is TRBJ2-5; 7 positions agree with TRBD1. Germline V gives CDR1 LNHNV, CDR2 YYDKDF (reference sequence). The length of the CDR3 is 16 residues. Losses at the gene ends were 2 bases for V and 5 bases for J; bases not matched to a gene: 11. This CDR3 is CATSRYRAGGWETQYF. CDR3 nucleotide sequence: TGTGCCACCAGCAGATATAGAGCAGGGGGTTGGGAGACCCAGTACTTC.

The chain combines TRBV5-1 with TRBJ2-5; tentative D call: TRBD2 (6 bases). The V end was cut by 7 bases, the J end by 5 bases, with 15 bases between. The CDR3 sequence is 13 residues long. Germline V gene sequence: CDR1 SGHRS, CDR2 YFSETQ. Here the CDR3 reads CASGWSGVETQYF. The CDR3 DNA reads as TGCGCCAGCGGCTGGTCGGGAGTTGAGACCCAGTACTTC.

This clone was detected ten times or more. The chain employs TRBV28 and TRBJ1-2, with D maybe TRBD1 (5 bases). Per the germline V gene, CDR1 is MDHEN and CDR2 is SYDVKM. V lost 1 base, J lost 4 bases, and 13 bases lay in between. The CDR3 extends over 15 amino acids. CDR3 region: CASSLLRGAVYGYTF. As DNA, the CDR3 is TGTGCCAGCAGTTTATTGAGAGGGGCAGTCTATGGCTACACCTTC.

The sample holds many counts of this clone. The identical CDR3 is also encoded by other nucleotide sequences in the sample. J is TRBJ2-7 and V is TRBV5-4; TRBD2 matches 7 bases. The CDR3 consists of 13 residues. CDR1 SGHNT and CDR2 YYREEE come from the germline V gene (reference sequence). V shed 4 bases, J shed 3 bases, and the junction held 4 bases outside the gene matches. The CDR3 nucleotides are TGTGCCAGCAGCATCAGCGGGGACTACGAGCAGTACTTC. Translation: CASSISGDYEQYF.

This clone turned up a few times. This rearrangement joins TRBV5-1 to TRBJ2-5; TRBD2 might be the D (6 bases). Trimming left V 7 bases short and J 2 bases short, with 12 bases between. The CDR3 totals 13 residues. Germline V gene data show CDR1 as SGHRS and CDR2 as YFSETQ. Here the CDR3 reads CASWSGLQETQYF. CDR3 coding DNA: TGCGCCAGCTGGAGCGGGCTACAAGAGACCCAGTACTTC.

Ten or more counts support this clone. This chain uses TRBV27 with TRBJ2-1; TRBD2 matches 7 bases. The CDR3 runs 14 residues. Germline V gene lookup returns CDR1 MNHEY and CDR2 SMNVEV (reference sequence). With V trimmed by 6 bases and J by 2 bases, 4 bases remained unmatched. CDR3 coding DNA: TGTGCCAGCAGAGGGAGCGGGACCTACAATGAGCAGTTCTTC. Translated, it gives CASRGSGTYNEQFF.

In its sample, this clone was seen many times. The J gene is TRBJ2-2, the V gene TRBV5-1; D perhaps matches TRBD2 (5 bases). The CDR3 is 14 residues long. Trimming stripped 6 bases from V and 2 bases from J, with 11 bases between. CDR1 is SGHRS, CDR2 YFSETQ, per germline. The CDR3 nucleotides are TGCGCCAGCAACGGCGGGTCCAACACCGGGGAGCTGTTTTTT. Its protein is CASNGGSNTGELFF.

This clone was recorded many times. The chain joins TRBV7-9 to TRBJ2-3; the match to TRBD1 covers 7 bases. Germline assignment: CDR1 SEHNR and CDR2 FQNEAQ (reference sequence). This CDR3 has 13 amino acids. With 5 bases clipped from V and 4 bases from J, the junction kept 3 bases outside the gene matches. The CDR3 region is CASSPGGADTQYF. CDR3 sequence (DNA): TGTGCCAGCAGCCCAGGGGGAGCAGATACGCAGTATTTT.

The V gene is TRBV7-9, the J gene TRBJ1-4; weak D call: TRBD1 (6 bases). Looked up from germline, CDR1 is SEHNR and CDR2 is FQNEAQ (reference sequence). With 5 bases removed from V and 4 bases from J, the gap between germline ends came to 11 bases. The CDR3 loop spans 14 amino acids. The CDR3 DNA reads as TGTGCCAGCAGCCCCGGACAGTTTAATGAAAAACTGTTTTTT. Its protein is CASSPGQFNEKLFF.

This clone was counted only a few times. The rearrangement joins TRBV5-4 to TRBJ2-5; D might be TRBD1 or TRBD2, each matching 5 bases. V lost 0 bases and J lost 5, with 8 bases in between. This CDR3 has 13 residues. The germline V gene has CDR1 SGHNT and CDR2 YYREEE (reference sequence). This CDR3 is CASSLGGSETQYF. CDR3 nucleotide sequence: TGTGCCAGCAGCTTGGGGGGGTCGGAGACCCAGTACTTC.

A remark on this clone: The conserved final phenylalanine or tryptophan is absent from the CDR3, which likely points to a read error. It is unclear where the CDR3 begins or ends on the DNA, so no DNA is shown, and the CDR3 is as TCRdb lists it. The rearrangement links TRBV19 to TRBJ1-2. The CDR3 spans 12 amino acids, including both terminal residues. Per germline, CDR1 LNHDA and CDR2 SQIVND (reference sequence). CDR3 sequence: CASRTVNYGYPY.

This clone was seen at least ten times. The chain has TRBV25-1 and TRBJ2-7; 8 bases agree with TRBD1. V shed 6 bases, J shed 4 bases, and the junction held 11 bases outside the gene matches. Germline V CDR1 and CDR2: MGHDK, SYGVNS. The CDR3 loop spans 15 amino acids. The CDR3 sequence: CASSPTGALNYEQYF. The CDR3 DNA is TGTGCCAGCAGCCCGACAGGGGCCCTTAATTACGAGCAGTACTTC.

This clone has a handful of counts. At one end, the junction sequence differs from germline, possibly due to a read error. The chain has TRBV6-1 and TRBJ1-3; D is unresolved. From germline, CDR1 is MNHNS and CDR2 SASEGT. The CDR3 contains 13 residues. The CDR3 nucleotides are TGTGCCAGCAGTTTTGGTTGGCGAAACACTATATATTTT. Translation gives CASSFGWRNTIYF.

The chain recombines TRBV28 with TRBJ1-1; D is unresolved. Trimming took off 6 bases at V and 8 bases at J, with 10 bases between the two ends. CDR1 is MDHEN, CDR2 SYDVKM, per germline. The CDR3 runs to 11 residues. The CDR3 is CASRGLREAFF. As DNA, the CDR3 is TGTGCCAGCAGGGGTCTACGGGAAGCTTTCTTT.

This clone appeared many times. This sequence joins TRBV28 and TRBJ2-4, with 7 nucleotides matching TRBD1. The germline gives CDR1 MDHEN, CDR2 SYDVKM. Losses at the gene ends were 5 bases for V and 8 bases for J; bases not matched to a gene: 9. The CDR3 length is 14 residues. The CDR3 DNA reads TGTGCCAGCAGTACAACGAGGGGGCTGGACATTCAGTACTTC. This sequence encodes CASSTTRGLDIQYF.

There are many counts of this clone. This CDR3 is also generated by other DNA sequences in the sample. The chain links TRBV7-9 to TRBJ2-2; 9 bases are a match to TRBD1. Germline V gene lookup returns CDR1 SEHNR and CDR2 FQNEAQ (reference sequence). CDR3 size: 14 residues. The V gene end was trimmed by 10 bases and the J gene end by 3 bases; junction bases not matched to a gene: 6. The CDR3 reads CATSGQGYTGELFF. DNA for the CDR3: TGTGCCACCTCGGGACAGGGTTACACCGGGGAGCTGTTTTTT.

This clone was counted a few times. A much larger clonotype is one base distant, so this may be a read error. The genes are TRBV20-1 and TRBJ2-5; unclear D gene. The CDR3 extends over 12 amino acids. Trimming left V 6 bases short and J 2 bases short, with 10 bases between. Looked up from germline, CDR1 is DFQATT and CDR2 is SNEGSKA (reference sequence). The CDR3 here is CSAARNQETQYF. The CDR3 coding sequence is TGCAGTGCCGCCAGGAATCAAGAGACCCAGTACTTC.